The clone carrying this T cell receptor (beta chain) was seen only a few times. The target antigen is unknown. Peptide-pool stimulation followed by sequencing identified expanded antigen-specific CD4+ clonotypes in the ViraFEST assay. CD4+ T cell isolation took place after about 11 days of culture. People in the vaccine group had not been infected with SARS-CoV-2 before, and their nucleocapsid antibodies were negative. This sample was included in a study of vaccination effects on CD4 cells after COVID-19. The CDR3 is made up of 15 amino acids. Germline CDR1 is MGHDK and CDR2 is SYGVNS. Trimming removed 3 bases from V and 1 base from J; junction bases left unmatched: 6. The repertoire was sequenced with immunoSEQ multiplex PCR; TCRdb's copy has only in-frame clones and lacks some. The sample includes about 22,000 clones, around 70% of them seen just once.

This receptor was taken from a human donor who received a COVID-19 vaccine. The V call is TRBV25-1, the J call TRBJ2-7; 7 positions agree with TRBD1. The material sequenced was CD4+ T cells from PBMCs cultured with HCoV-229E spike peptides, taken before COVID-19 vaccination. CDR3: CASSDGNRGSYEQYF. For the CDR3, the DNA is TGTGCCAGCAGTGATGGTAACAGGGGTTCCTACGAGCAGTACTTC.